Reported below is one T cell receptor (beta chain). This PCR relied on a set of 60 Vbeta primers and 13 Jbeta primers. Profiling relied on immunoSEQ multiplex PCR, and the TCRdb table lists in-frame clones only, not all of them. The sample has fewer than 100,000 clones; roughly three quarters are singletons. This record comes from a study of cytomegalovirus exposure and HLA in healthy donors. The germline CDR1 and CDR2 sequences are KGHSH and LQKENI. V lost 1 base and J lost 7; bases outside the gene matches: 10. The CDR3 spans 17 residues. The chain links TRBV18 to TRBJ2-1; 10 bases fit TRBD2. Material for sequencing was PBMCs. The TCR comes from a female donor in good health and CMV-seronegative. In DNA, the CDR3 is TGTGCCAGCTCACCACAACCTCTAGCGGGAGAGGGGAATGAGCAGTTCTTC. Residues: CASSPQPLAGEGNEQFF.